This record concerns one T cell receptor (beta chain) sequence. Its antigen is as yet unknown. Sequence at one end of the junction differs from germline and may be a read error. These data belong to a study of vaccination and CD4 T cells after COVID-19. Across the study: Blood was drawn a median around 66 days post second dose, range 14 to 241. Spike peptides, overlapping and drawn from SARS-CoV-2, HCoV-NL63, HCoV-OC43 and HCoV-229E, were used to stimulate cells.

The CDR3 contains 15 residues. CDR1 is MNHNS, CDR2 SASEGT, per germline. Treatment given: roughly 10-day PBMC culture with coronavirus spike peptide pools or control peptides (ViraFEST assay). The Oncomine TCR Beta short-read assay sequenced DNA from cultured CD4+ T cells. TCRdb reprocessed the PCR reads via MiXCR and lists one record per CDR3 protein. The sample holds about 12,000 distinct CDR3 sequences, roughly two thirds seen once. The source material was CD4+ T cells from blood, cultured in vitro. This chain joins TRBV6-1 and TRBJ2-5; 12 bases align to TRBD1. This clonotype was sampled from a human donor who had recovered from COVID-19. Written as DNA, the CDR3 is TGTACCAGCAGCAGGGACAGGGGGCTCAAATGGACCCAGTACTTC. It codes for CTSSRDRGLKWTQYF.